This entry is about one T cell receptor (beta chain). This clone has only a few counts. It has no known antigen specificity. No much larger clonotype is one base removed from it; base qualities were not supplied. Libraries were constructed by the immunoSEQ multiplex PCR assay. For the multiplex PCR, a mixture combining 60 forward primers for TCR Vbeta segments and 13 reverse primers for TCR Jbeta segments was used. Amplification of the CDR3 region of rearranged TCR beta genes was performed with a multiplex PCR assay on genomic DNA. Amplified TCR beta libraries were sequenced as 87-base-pair reads on the Illumina HiSeq System. The paper's data handling went like this. A later analysis tallied around 82 million unique TCR beta chains across the approximately 670 repertoires, and approximately 12 million of those chains were shared by two or more donors. To remove PCR and sequencing errors, raw reads were error-corrected and collapsed into unique sequences using a nearest-neighbor algorithm that merged closely related sequences. To assign V, D and J gene segments, CDR3 sequences were aligned to IMGT reference sequences. Each retained sequence needed at least a six-nucleotide match to both a V gene segment and a J gene segment. Rearrangements were called productive when the CDR3 lacked stop codons and stayed in frame with V and J; all others were non-productive. CDR3 was defined according to IMGT convention as the region running from the second conserved V-encoded cysteine to the conserved J-encoded phenylalanine. The earlier analysis of roughly 590 of the donors excluded sequences that lacked an unambiguous match to a single V gene segment. An earlier analysis of 587 of the donors classified V segments as functional when productive rearrangements were above 56.7% and as segregating when the standard deviation between donors was above 5%. A statistical classification framework was built to diagnose cytomegalovirus status from the catalog of TCR beta chain sequences. In a later analysis, V and J genes were assigned by comparing TCR nucleotide sequences against IMGT/GENE-DB human TR gene sequences. In a later analysis, CDR3 sequences and most-parsimonious VDJ recombination scenarios were assigned using the TCRdist pipeline. In a later analysis, each TCR beta chain was defined by its CDR3 amino acid sequence together with its V-gene family, and reads lacking a unique V-gene family were excluded. To address suspected cross-contamination and a sequencing artifact, a later analysis removed roughly 580 highly shared, low-generation-probability nucleotide sequences. In a later analysis, a clonal expansion index was calculated for each public chain from normalized within-repertoire ranks of inferred template counts. In a later analysis, generation probabilities were computed using a VDJ recombination model fitted to out-of-frame rearrangements, and the results were checked against IGoR. A later analysis scored TCR-TCR, TCR-HLA and TCR-CMV co-occurrence with hypergeometric tests, applying a repertoire-size bias correction to TCR pairs. In a later analysis, false discovery rates were estimated by permuting HLA or CMV assignments 20 times. In a later analysis, co-occurring TCRs were grouped using DBSCAN, with TCRdist sequence similarity added in when clustering inside HLA-allele-positive subsets. For co-occurrence clustering, repertoires with fewer than 30,000 or more than 120,000 public chains were excluded, along with roughly 5 repertoires with anomalous nucleotide sharing. Drawn from immuneACCESS, this table holds only the in-frame rearrangements with V and J called that TCRdb kept. Clones are partly lost; checked studies trace under half to an unresolved V gene and leave the rest unexplained. That table furnishes V, J and clone size, whereas the DNA furnished D and trimming. This sample is represented by over 150,000 clones; roughly four fifths of them were singletons. In total, the top ten clones hold around 11% of the sample.

This entry is derived from a study of cytomegalovirus exposure and HLA in healthy donors (TCRdb year 2017). General notes on the study: An earlier analysis of 587 of the donors reported about 280 Gb of sequence data and 117 million unique TCR beta sequences obtained from some 200 million T cells. An early release that covered 640 HLA-typed donors contained approximately 300 gigabases of sequencing data and tens of millions of unique TCR sequences. Of the 300 to 500 genotyped donors, approximately 81% were placed in the genetic ancestry cluster associated with self-reported Caucasian donors. The aim of the study was to test whether cataloging public T cell receptors could identify signatures of past pathogen exposure. The T cell repertoires of roughly 660 subjects were profiled by immunosequencing and related to cytomegalovirus serostatus. Besides the first cohort of around 700 subjects, a separate validation cohort made up of roughly 120 different subjects was used. To predict cytomegalovirus infection status, the study combined high-throughput TCR immunosequencing, statistical association of individual TCRs with disease status, and machine learning. A later analysis re-examined previously published TCR beta repertoires from 610 or so donors and added high-resolution HLA genotyping to investigate patterns of TCR occurrence. In the later analysis, no new phenotypic data were used to find candidate immune exposures; instead, reliance was placed on TCR beta sequences and their occurrence across donors. An earlier analysis of about 600 of the donors used high-throughput TCR beta sequencing to judge whether each TCR beta V gene segment behaved as functional or pseudogenic. Donor age, sex, ethnicity and CMV serostatus were compiled together with the repertoire data. In a later genetic analysis, genome-wide SNP genotypes for about 60% of the 666 donors were used, and that subset was treated as a discovery cohort. Every repertoire in the discovery cohort had been generated on one and the same sequencing platform. HLA typing included class I and class II loci at four-digit resolution. Typing coverage varied by locus: roughly 629-640 donors for A, B, C, DRB1 and DQB1; roughly 510 for DQA1; around 570 for DPA1; approximately 450 for DPB1. Several DR-DQ haplotypes were handled as single units for association and clustering because linkage in the cohort was strong. Across approximately 400 genotyped donors of the cohort, an average of about 250,000 unique TCR beta nucleotide sequences per donor were sequenced, and roughly 17% of those sequences were non-productive. Points the paper makes about the study in general: A few of the identified cytomegalovirus-associated TCR beta chains were confirmed in vitro to be specific for cytomegalovirus antigens. CMV serostatus was the only immune exposure information available for the cohort. Roughly 17 rarely observed V segments, including chromosome 9 orphons, were excluded from the earlier analysis of about 600 of the donors because counts were too low. An association between a missense DCLRE1C variant and V-gene and J-gene trimming of TCR beta chains was found in a later genetic analysis and replicated in an independent cohort. The study listed 150 to 200 TCR beta chains as associated with cytomegalovirus. The sequencing pipeline was judged likely to have produced a cluster of highly shared sequence variants as a technical artifact. A further reported finding was that TCR beta sequences accurately predicted the HLA-A and HLA-B alleles for most subjects in the first cohort. Broadly in line with IMGT annotations, most TCR beta V segments showed up in productive rearrangements about 90% or about 30% of the time in an earlier analysis of around 600 of the donors. According to a later genetic analysis, donors in an Asian-associated ancestry cluster had fewer N-insertions in productive TCRs than the approximately 650-donor mean. HLA typing was unavailable for some donors at each locus, so association tests used only the typed subset. It was suggested by the authors that the approach could potentially be generalized to other disease states and immunological phenotypes. In a later analysis, HLA-associated TCR beta chains showed more clonal expansion and lower generation probabilities than non-associated chains that were equally common. In a later analysis, most CMV-associated TCR beta chains were found to appear HLA-restricted, with HLA associations seemingly driven largely by CMV exposure. Some IMGT-functional V segments, including TRBV6-2 and TRBV6-3, could not be distinguished by the 87-base-pair reads and were therefore excluded. Specific HLA alleles were associated with 15,000 to 20,000 TCR beta sequences at a false discovery rate of 0.05 in a later analysis. Sequencing depth was assumed to be roughly uniform across donors in the presence/absence analyses, though that assumption may not hold. According to a later analysis, parvovirus B19, influenza, CMV and Epstein-Barr virus appeared linked to several top co-occurrence clusters. In both the original and validation cohorts, the classifier was reported to diagnose cytomegalovirus status with high specificity and sensitivity. Linkage disequilibrium might explain the correlated functional status among segregating V segments, but an unknown experimental factor could not be excluded. Most TCR sequences were seen in very few donors, while some public TCRs were found in many individuals. In this cohort, only TCR beta chains were sequenced, and detectable features were limited by the absence of alpha or paired-chain data. Strong co-occurrence of HLA alleles, especially DR and DQ, made assigning TCR associations to individual alleles difficult. In a later analysis, the rate of TCR association differed among HLA loci, with DRB1 alleles having the most associated TCRs and HLA-C alleles having the fewest.

The cohort consisted of 650 to 850 healthy bone marrow donors. At the time of sampling, every cohort member was nominally healthy, though immune exposures that went unrecorded were likely present. The donor tested CMV seropositive and was one of the 289 seropositive cohort members. Each donor provided a peripheral blood sample, and peripheral blood mononuclear cells were used for TCR beta sequencing. Genomic DNA extraction from the blood cell samples was performed with the Qiagen DNeasy Blood Extraction Kit. The CDR3, cysteine through phenylalanine, is 15 amino acids long. The CDR3 DNA has 45 bases and is translated from base 1. V gives up 0 bases and J gives up 2 bases, and the segment between their germline ends measures 10 bases. The germline V gene gives CDR1 as LGHNA and CDR2 as YNFKEQ.

The sequenced material came from PBMCs. The sequence was obtained from a man aged 50 or older in good health and CMV-seropositive. This chain joins TRBV4-2 to TRBJ1-2; the best D guess is TRBD1, with 6 bases matching. The CDR3 protein: CASSQDLGQNYGYTF. At the DNA level, the sequence is TGTGCCAGCAGCCAAGACCTTGGACAGAACTATGGCTACACCTTC.